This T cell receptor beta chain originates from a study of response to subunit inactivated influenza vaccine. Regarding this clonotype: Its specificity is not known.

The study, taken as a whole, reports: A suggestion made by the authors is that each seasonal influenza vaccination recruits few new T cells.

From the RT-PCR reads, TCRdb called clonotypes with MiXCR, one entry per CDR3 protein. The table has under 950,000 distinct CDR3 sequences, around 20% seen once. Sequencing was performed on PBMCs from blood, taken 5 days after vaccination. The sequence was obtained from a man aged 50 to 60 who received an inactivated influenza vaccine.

This CDR3 reads CASSSKDTGELFF. CDR3 nucleotide sequence: TGCGCCAGCAGTTCAAAGGATACCGGGGAGCTGTTTTTT. The chain is built from TRBV5-1 and TRBJ2-2; D remains unclear. Germline V lookup: CDR1 SGHRS, CDR2 YFSETQ. Trimming left V 5 bases short and J 5 bases short, with 10 bases between. This CDR3 comprises 13 residues.